Given below is one T cell receptor beta chain in context. Its antigen is unknown. This entry is derived from a study of T-cell reconstitution after alpha-beta-depleted transplantation in children. For TCRbeta, the library was prepared with unique molecular identifiers. TCRdb fed the PCR reads into MiXCR, producing one record per CDR3 protein. This sample has about 120,000 distinct CDR3 sequences, with around 23% found just once. The germline V gene encodes CDR1 MGHDK and CDR2 SYGVNS. The CDR3 runs to 14 residues. V lost 1 base, J lost 5 bases, and 9 bases lay in between. Study observations and caveats: T-cell numbers and diversity one year post-transplant derived largely from freshly generated T cells. The study reportedly traced alpha-beta T cells about two months after transplant to several hundred expanded graft clones.

This chain joins TRBV25-1 and TRBJ2-4, with no clear D. The source is a male patient between 2 and 15 years old who had a stem cell transplant for chronic granulomatous disease, so the T cells may come from the graft donor. The sample in question was PBMCs, mostly from graft donor cells, obtained 180 days after TCRalphabeta/CD19-depleted stem cell transplant. The CDR3 DNA reads TGTGCCAGCAGTGAATTCGGGCTGGAAAACATTCAGTACTTC. Translating it yields CASSEFGLENIQYF.